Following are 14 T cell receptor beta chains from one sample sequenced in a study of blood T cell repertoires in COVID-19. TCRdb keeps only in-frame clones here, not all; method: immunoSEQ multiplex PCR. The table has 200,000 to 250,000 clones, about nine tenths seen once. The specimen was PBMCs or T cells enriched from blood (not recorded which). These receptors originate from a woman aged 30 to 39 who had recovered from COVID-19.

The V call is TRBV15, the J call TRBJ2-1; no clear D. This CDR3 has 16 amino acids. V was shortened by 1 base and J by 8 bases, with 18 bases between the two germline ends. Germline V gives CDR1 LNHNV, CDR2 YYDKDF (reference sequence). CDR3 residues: CATSRASLTGSDEQFF. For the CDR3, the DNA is TGTGCCACCAGCAGAGCTTCCTTGACGGGTTCGGATGAGCAGTTCTTC.

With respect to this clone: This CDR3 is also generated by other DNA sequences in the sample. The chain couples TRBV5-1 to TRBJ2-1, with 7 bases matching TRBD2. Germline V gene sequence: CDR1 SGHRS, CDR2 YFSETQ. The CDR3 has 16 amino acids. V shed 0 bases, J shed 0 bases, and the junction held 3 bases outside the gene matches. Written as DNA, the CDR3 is TGCGCCAGCAGCTTGGGGACGGGGGGCTCCTACAATGAGCAGTTCTTC. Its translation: CASSLGTGGSYNEQFF.

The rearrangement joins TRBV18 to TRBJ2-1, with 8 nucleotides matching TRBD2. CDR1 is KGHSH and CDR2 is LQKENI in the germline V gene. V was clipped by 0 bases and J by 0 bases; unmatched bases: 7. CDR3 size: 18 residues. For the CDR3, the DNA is TGTGCCAGCTCACCACCCTCCATAGCGGGGAGCTCCTACAATGAGCAGTTCTTC. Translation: CASSPPSIAGSSYNEQFF.

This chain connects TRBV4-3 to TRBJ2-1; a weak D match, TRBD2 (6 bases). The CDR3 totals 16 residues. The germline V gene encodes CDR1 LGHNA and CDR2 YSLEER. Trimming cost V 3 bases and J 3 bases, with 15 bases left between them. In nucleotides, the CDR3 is TGCGCCAGCAGCCACAGGACCCACGGGGGCTACAATGAGCAGTTCTTC. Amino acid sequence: CASSHRTHGGYNEQFF.

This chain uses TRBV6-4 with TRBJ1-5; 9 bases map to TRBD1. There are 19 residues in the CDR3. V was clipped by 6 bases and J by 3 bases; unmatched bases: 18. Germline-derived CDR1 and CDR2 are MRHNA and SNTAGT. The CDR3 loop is CASSGTGQGQPYLNQPQHF. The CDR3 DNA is TGTGCCAGCAGCGGTACGGGACAGGGACAGCCCTACCTCAATCAGCCCCAGCATTTT.

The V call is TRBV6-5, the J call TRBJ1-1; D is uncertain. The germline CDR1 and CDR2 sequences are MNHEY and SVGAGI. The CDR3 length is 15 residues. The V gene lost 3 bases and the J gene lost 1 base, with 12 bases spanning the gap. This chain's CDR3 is CASSYREGKNTEAFF. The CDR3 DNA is TGTGCCAGCAGTTATCGGGAAGGAAAGAACACTGAAGCTTTCTTT.

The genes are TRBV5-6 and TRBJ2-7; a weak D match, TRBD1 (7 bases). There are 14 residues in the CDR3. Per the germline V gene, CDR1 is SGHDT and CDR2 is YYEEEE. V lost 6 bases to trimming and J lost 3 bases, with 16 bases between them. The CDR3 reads CASKSGGDSYEQYF. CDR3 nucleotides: TGTGCCAGCAAATCCGGAGGGGACAGCTACGAGCAGTACTTC. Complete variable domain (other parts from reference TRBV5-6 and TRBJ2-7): DAGVTQSPTHLIKTRGQQVTLRCSPKSGHDTVSWYQQALGQGPQFIFQYYEEEERQRGNFPDRFSGHQFPNYSSELNVNALLLGDSALYLCASKSGGDSYEQYFGPGTRLTVT.

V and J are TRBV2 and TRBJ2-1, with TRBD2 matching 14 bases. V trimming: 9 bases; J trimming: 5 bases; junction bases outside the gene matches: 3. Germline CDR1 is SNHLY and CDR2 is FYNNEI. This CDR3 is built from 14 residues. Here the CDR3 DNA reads TGTGCCAGTAAGGGACTAGCGGGAGACAATGAGCAGTTCTTC. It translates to CASKGLAGDNEQFF. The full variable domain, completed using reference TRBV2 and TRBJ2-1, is EPEVTQTPSHQVTQMGQEVILRCVPISNHLYFYWYRQILGQKVEFLVSFYNNEISEKSEIFDDQFSVERPDGSNFTLKIRSTKLEDSAMYFCASKGLAGDNEQFFGPGTRLTVL.

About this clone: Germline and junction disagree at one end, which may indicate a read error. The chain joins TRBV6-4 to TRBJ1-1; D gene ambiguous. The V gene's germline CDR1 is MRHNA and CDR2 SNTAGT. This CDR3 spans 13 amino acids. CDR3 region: CARSDTRMGEAFF. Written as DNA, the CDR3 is TGTGCCCGCAGTGACACGCGGATGGGTGAAGCTTTCTTT.

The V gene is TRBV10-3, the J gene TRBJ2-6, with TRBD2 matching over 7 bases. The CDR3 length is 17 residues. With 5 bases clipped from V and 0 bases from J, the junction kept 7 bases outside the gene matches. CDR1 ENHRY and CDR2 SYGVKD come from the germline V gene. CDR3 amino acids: CAISFPGGGSGANVLTF. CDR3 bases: TGTGCCATCAGTTTTCCGGGAGGCGGCTCTGGGGCCAACGTCCTGACTTTC.

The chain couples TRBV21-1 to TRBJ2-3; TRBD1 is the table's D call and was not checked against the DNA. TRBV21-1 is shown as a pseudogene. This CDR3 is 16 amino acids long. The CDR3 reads CASSKTDSPSTDTQYF. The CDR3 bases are TGTGCCAGCAGCAAAACTGACAGCCCAAGCACAGATACGCAGTATTTT.

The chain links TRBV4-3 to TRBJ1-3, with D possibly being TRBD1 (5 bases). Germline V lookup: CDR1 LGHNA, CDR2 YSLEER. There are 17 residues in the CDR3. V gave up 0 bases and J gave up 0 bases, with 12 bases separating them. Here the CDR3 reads CASSQDLGGDSGNTIYF. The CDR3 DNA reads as TGCGCCAGCAGCCAAGATTTGGGGGGAGACTCTGGAAACACCATATATTTT.

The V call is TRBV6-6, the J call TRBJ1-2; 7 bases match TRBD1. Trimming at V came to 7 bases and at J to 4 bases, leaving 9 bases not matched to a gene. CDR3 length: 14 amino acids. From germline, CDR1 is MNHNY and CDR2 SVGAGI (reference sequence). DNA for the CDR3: TGTGCCAGCACCACCTCACAGGGGCTCTATGGCTACACCTTC. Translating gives CASTTSQGLYGYTF.

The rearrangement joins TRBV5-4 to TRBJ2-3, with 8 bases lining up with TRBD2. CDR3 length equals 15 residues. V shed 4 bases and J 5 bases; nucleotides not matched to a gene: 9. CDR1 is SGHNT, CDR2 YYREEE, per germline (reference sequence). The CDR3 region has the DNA TGTGCCAGCAGCCCATCGGGGGGGCTATTAGATACGCAGTATTTT. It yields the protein CASSPSGGLLDTQYF.